This TCR beta chain was found in a study of low-dose radiotherapy and immunotherapy resistance in tumors. It was with a constant-region primer and a V-primer adapter that TCRs were amplified over roughly 19 PCR cycles. The isolated mRNA underwent amplification through in vitro transcription. TCRdb re-called the reads through MiXCR, storing one row per CDR3 protein. The sample consists of roughly 52,000 distinct CDR3 sequences, approximately 35% of them appearing once. The time point denotes: after trial treatment. Treatment defined: LDRT plus nivolumab, ipilimumab, low-dose cyclophosphamide and aspirin (RACIN trial). CDR3 length: 11 residues. Germline CDR1 reads WSHSY; CDR2 reads SAAADI. The V and J ends lost 4 bases and 4 bases respectively, with 5 bases between them.

The rearrangement uses TRBV10-2 and TRBJ2-7, with D uncertain. The sample consisted of PBMCs, taken after low-dose radiotherapy plus immunotherapy. This receptor was obtained from a male donor with rectosigmoid adenocarcinoma. This chain's CDR3 is CASSAAYEQYF. The DNA for the CDR3 is TGCGCCAGCAGTGCGGCTTACGAGCAGTACTTC.